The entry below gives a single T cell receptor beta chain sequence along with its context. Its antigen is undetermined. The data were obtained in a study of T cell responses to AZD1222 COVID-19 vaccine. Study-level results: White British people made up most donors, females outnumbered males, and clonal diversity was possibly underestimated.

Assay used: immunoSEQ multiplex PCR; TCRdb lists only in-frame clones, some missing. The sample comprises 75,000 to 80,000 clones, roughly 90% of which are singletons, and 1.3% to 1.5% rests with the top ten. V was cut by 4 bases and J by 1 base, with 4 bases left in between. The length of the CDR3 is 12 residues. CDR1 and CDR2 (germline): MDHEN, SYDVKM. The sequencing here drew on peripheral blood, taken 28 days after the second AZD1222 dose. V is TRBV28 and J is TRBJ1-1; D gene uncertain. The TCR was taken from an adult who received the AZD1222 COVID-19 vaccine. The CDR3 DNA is TGTGCCAGCAGTTCCTGGAACACTGAAGCTTTCTTT. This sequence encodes CASSSWNTEAFF. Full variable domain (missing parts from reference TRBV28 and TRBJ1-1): DVKVTQSSRYLVKRTGEKVFLECVQDMDHENMFWYRQDPGLGLRLIYFSYDVKMKEKGDIPEGYSVSREKKERFSLILESASTNQTSMYLCASSSWNTEAFFGQGTRLTVV.